This T cell receptor beta chain was found in a study of T cell repertoires in cytomegalovirus infection. About the research overall: Public TCR beta signatures provided an indication of both CMV infection and a matching HLA type. Study-wide findings and caveats: CMV-specific TCR beta clonotypes restricted by HLA-C were the ones dominating the ex vivo response. Public TCR beta family frequency separated CMV-and-HLA carriers, including in an independent cohort.

With respect to this clonotype: The antigen remains unidentified.

The trim removed 2 bases at V and 10 bases at J, leaving 7 bases unmatched. This CDR3 is built from 13 residues. Germline CDR1 reads SQVTM; CDR2 reads ANQGSEA. TCRdb used MiXCR to reprocess the reads, holding one entry per CDR3 protein. The table lists 630,000 or so distinct CDR3 sequences, 20% to 25% of them singletons. The gene calls are TRBV29-1 and TRBJ2-1; 8 bases match TRBD2. Sequenced input: CD8+ T cells from PBMCs. This TCR was recovered from a human donor in good health (CMV status not recorded). Some clones in this sample may be carry-over from other donors' samples. For the CDR3, the DNA is TGCAGCGTTGAATTGGGACTAGGGCCCGAGCAGTTCTTC. Protein: CSVELGLGPEQFF.